This is a list of T cell receptor beta chains from one sample in a study of neoadjuvant anti-PD-1 for oral cavity cancer. TCRdb's table, derived via immunoSEQ multiplex PCR, lists solely in-frame clones and lacks some. The sample lists 72,000 or so clones; about 83% were seen once. Sequencing used PBMCs, obtained before nivolumab (anti-PD-1) treatment. The receptors originated from a person aged 40 to 85 with oral cavity squamous cell carcinoma. The CDR3 runs from the conserved cysteine through the conserved F or W. Each record gives: clone size, J gene, D gene, V gene, CDR3 DNA, CDR3 protein. The D gene is left open where the match is weak. Only part of the rows carry a size: once, few, many, or a class if the clone is expanded.

abundance: NA
j_gene: TRBJ2-4
d_gene: NA
v_gene: TRBV7-2
CDR3nt: TGTGCCAGCAGCTCTTTCGAATGGGGTGGTTTTGGAAACATTCAGTACTTC
CDR3aa: CASSSFEWGGFGNIQYF

abundance: NA
j_gene: TRBJ1-1
d_gene: NA
v_gene: TRBV6-6
CDR3nt: TGTGCCAGCAGTTACCCTTTAGGGGGGCACACTGAAGCTTTCTTT
CDR3aa: CASSYPLGGHTEAFF

abundance: few
j_gene: TRBJ2-3
d_gene: TRBD2
v_gene: TRBV7-9
CDR3nt: TGTGCCAGCAGCTTAGGAGAGACTAGCGGGAGGCTCACAGATACGCAGTATTTT
CDR3aa: CASSLGETSGRLTDTQYF

abundance: NA
j_gene: TRBJ2-2
d_gene: NA
v_gene: TRBV9
CDR3nt: TGTGCCAGCACCCTAGCTGGGGGGGCGGGTACCGGGGAGCTGTTTTTT
CDR3aa: CASTLAGGAGTGELFF

abundance: NA
j_gene: TRBJ2-2
d_gene: TRBD2
v_gene: TRBV7-3
CDR3nt: TGTGCCAGCAGCCGGGGGCGGGAGGGAACCGGGGAGCTGTTTTTT
CDR3aa: CASSRGREGTGELFF

abundance: NA
j_gene: TRBJ1-2
d_gene: NA
v_gene: TRBV7-3
CDR3nt: TGTGCCAGCAGCTTCGGGGAAGCCGACACCCCCGATTCCTTC
CDR3aa: CASSFGEADTPDSF

abundance: NA
j_gene: TRBJ2-7
d_gene: NA
v_gene: TRBV10-1
CDR3nt: TGCGCCAGCAGCTCTACTTCGGTCTACGAGCAGTACTTC
CDR3aa: CASSSTSVYEQYF

abundance: NA
j_gene: TRBJ1-3
d_gene: TRBD1
v_gene: TRBV6-4
CDR3nt: TGTGCCAGCAGTTACGGACAGGGCTCTGGAAACACCATATATTTT
CDR3aa: CASSYGQGSGNTIYF

abundance: NA
j_gene: TRBJ2-2
d_gene: NA
v_gene: TRBV7-9
CDR3nt: TGTGCCAGCACCAGAAGGGGGAGCACCGGGGAGCTGTTTTTT
CDR3aa: CASTRRGSTGELFF

abundance: few
j_gene: TRBJ2-7
d_gene: NA
v_gene: TRBV5-4
CDR3nt: TGTGCCAGCAGCCCCAAAGGAGGGGCCGCCTCCTACGAGCAGTACTTC
CDR3aa: CASSPKGGAASYEQYF